One sample yielded the 12 T cell receptor beta chains listed below, sequenced in a study of blood T cell repertoires in COVID-19. Profiling relied on immunoSEQ multiplex PCR, and the TCRdb table lists in-frame clones only, not all of them. The data contain about 56,000 clones, about 91% of them seen just once; the ten biggest clones take up approximately 45%. The material sequenced was peripheral blood. The origin of the receptors is a woman aged 55 to 70 with COVID-19, enrolled during active disease.

The chain couples TRBV5-4 to TRBJ1-6; 7 bases match TRBD1. The CDR3 has 16 residues. Germline-derived CDR1 and CDR2 are SGHNT and YYREEE (reference sequence). The trim removed 5 bases at V and 5 bases at J, leaving 10 bases unmatched. CDR3 nucleotide sequence: TGTGCCAGCAGTCCTAATTCGGGACAGAATAATTCACCCCTCCACTTT. It yields the protein CASSPNSGQNNSPLHF. Using reference TRBV5-4 and TRBJ1-6 for the parts outside the CDR3, the full variable domain is ETGVTQSPTHLIKTRGQQVTLRCSSQSGHNTVSWYQQALGQGPQFIFQYYREEENGRGNFPPRFSGLQFPNYSSELNVNALELDDSALYLCASSPNSGQNNSPLHFGNGTRLTVT.

The genes are TRBV4-1 and TRBJ2-1; 9 bases agree with TRBD2. V lost 0 bases to trimming and J lost 4 bases; unmatched junction nucleotides: 10. Germline lookup yields CDR1 MGHRA and CDR2 YSYEKL. The length of the CDR3 is 18 residues. CDR3 in amino acids: CASSQDAGGLAGYNEQFF. The DNA for the CDR3 is TGCGCCAGCAGCCAAGACGCGGGGGGACTAGCAGGTTACAATGAGCAGTTCTTC.

The V call is TRBV5-1, the J call TRBJ2-1; tentatively, D is TRBD2 (7 bases). The CDR3 extends over 15 amino acids. Looked up from germline, CDR1 is SGHRS and CDR2 is YFSETQ. Trimming pared 0 bases from V and 1 base from J, leaving 8 bases between. The CDR3 loop is CASSLEGGSYNEQFF. CDR3 DNA sequence: TGCGCCAGCAGCTTGGAGGGGGGGTCCTACAATGAGCAGTTCTTC. Full variable domain (remainder filled in from reference TRBV5-1 and TRBJ2-1): KAGVTQTPRYLIKTRGQQVTLSCSPISGHRSVSWYQQTPGQGLQFLFEYFSETQRNKGNFPGRFSGRQFSNSRSEMNVSTLELGDSALYLCASSLEGGSYNEQFFGPGTRLTVL.

This clone was recorded a few times. CDR3 DNA sequence: TGTGCCAGCAGCGTAGGTGGGACAGCGAACACTGAAGCTTTCTTT. This translates into CASSVGGTANTEAFF. The J gene is TRBJ1-1, the V gene TRBV9; TRBD1 agrees at 7 bases. Trimming at V came to 0 bases and at J to 1 base, leaving 3 bases not matched to a gene. From germline, CDR1 is SGDLS and CDR2 YYNGEE. This CDR3 is built from 15 residues.

The V and J genes are TRBV7-9 and TRBJ2-7, with 9 bases identical to TRBD1. This CDR3 contains 14 residues. V trimming: 4 bases; J trimming: 6 bases; junction bases outside the gene matches: 7. Germline loops: CDR1 SEHNR, CDR2 FQNEAQ (reference sequence). DNA of the CDR3: TGTGCCAGCAGCTGGGACAGGGAGGTGGGCGAGCAGTACTTC. Translating gives CASSWDREVGEQYF.

J is TRBJ1-5 and V is TRBV28; D not certain. Germline loops: CDR1 MDHEN, CDR2 SYDVKM. This CDR3 spans 14 amino acids. Between the trimmed V and J ends, which lost 6 bases and 4 bases, there was a span of 13 bases. This chain's CDR3 is CASRLGLGNQPQHF. The CDR3 coding sequence is TGTGCCAGCAGACTAGGGTTGGGGAATCAGCCCCAGCATTTT.

This sequence joins TRBV9 and TRBJ2-5; 7 bases are shared with TRBD1. CDR1 is SGDLS, CDR2 YYNGEE, per germline. V lost 0 bases, J lost 5 bases, and 4 bases stayed unmatched. The CDR3 runs 14 residues. The CDR3 DNA reads as TGTGCCAGCAGCGTAGGAGGGGGCAGGGAGACCCAGTACTTC. This translates into CASSVGGGRETQYF.

The chain is built from TRBV3-1 (or the pseudogene TRBV3-2) and TRBJ2-3, with a possible D match to TRBD2 (6 bases). The CDR3 spans 13 residues. Germline V CDR1 and CDR2: LGHDT, YNNKEL (reference sequence). Trimming took 4 bases from V and 5 from J, leaving 10 bases between them. The CDR3 sequence is CASSPPGRDTQYF. CDR3 DNA sequence: TGTGCCAGCAGCCCTCCCGGGAGAGATACGCAGTATTTT.

The CDR3 DNA sequence: TGTGCCAGTAGCCCAGGGTTCTATGGCTACACCTTC. It encodes CASSPGFYGYTF. The chain is built from TRBV19 and TRBJ1-2, with D possibly TRBD1 on 5 matching bases. The germline V gene encodes CDR1 LNHDA and CDR2 SQIVND (reference sequence). The CDR3 extends over 12 amino acids. The V end was cut by 6 bases, the J end by 4 bases, with 9 bases between.

V is TRBV6-5 and J is TRBJ1-2; D remains unclear. V was trimmed by 6 bases and J by 5 bases, leaving 7 bases between them. Germline CDR1 is MNHEY and CDR2 is SVGAGI. This CDR3 has 11 amino acids. The CDR3 here is CASSTDYGYTF. CDR3 nucleotides: TGTGCCAGCAGCACAGATTATGGCTACACCTTC.

The J gene is TRBJ1-6, the V gene TRBV5-1, with 11 bases lining up with TRBD1. The CDR3 has 16 residues. V lost 4 bases and J lost 6; bases outside the gene matches: 6. Germline values: CDR1 SGHRS, CDR2 YFSETQ. The CDR3: CASSRGTGGFNSPLHF. Here the CDR3 DNA reads TGCGCCAGCAGCCGTGGGACAGGGGGTTTTAATTCACCCCTCCACTTT.

In its sample, this clone was seen once. The chain has TRBV2 and TRBJ2-2, with 7 bases aligning to TRBD1. The CDR3 is 15 residues long. Germline V gene sequence: CDR1 SNHLY, CDR2 FYNNEI. V lost 3 bases to trimming and J lost 4 bases; unmatched junction nucleotides: 5. The CDR3 DNA sequence: TGTGCCAGCAGTGAGGGACAGCCTTTCACCGGGGAGCTGTTTTTT. It specifies CASSEGQPFTGELFF.